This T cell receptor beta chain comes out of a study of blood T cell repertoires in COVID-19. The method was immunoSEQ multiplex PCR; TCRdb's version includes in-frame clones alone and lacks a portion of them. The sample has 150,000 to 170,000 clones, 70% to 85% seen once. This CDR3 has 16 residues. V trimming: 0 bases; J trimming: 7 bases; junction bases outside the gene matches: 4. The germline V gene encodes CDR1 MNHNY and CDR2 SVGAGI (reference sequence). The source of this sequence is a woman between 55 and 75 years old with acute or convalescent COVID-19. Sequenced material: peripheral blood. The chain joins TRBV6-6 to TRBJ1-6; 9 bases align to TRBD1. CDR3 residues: CASSYSGTGRNSPLHF. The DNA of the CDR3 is TGTGCCAGCAGTTACTCAGGGACAGGGCGGAATTCACCCCTCCACTTT.